Below are 20 T cell receptor beta chains sequenced from a single sample in a study of identical twins. TCRdb re-called the 5' RACE reads through MiXCR, storing one row per CDR3 protein. In the table there are about 660,000 distinct CDR3 sequences, 8.6% of which are singletons. These data were likewise used in another study, on yellow fever vaccine responses in identical twins.

Sequenced: PBMCs. All receptors come from a woman aged 18-29 years in good health.

This clonotype occurred a few times. CDR3 protein: CSASQRGEVYEQYF. CDR3 bases: TGCAGTGCTAGTCAGCGGGGGGAGGTATACGAGCAGTACTTC. The J gene is TRBJ2-7, the V gene TRBV20-1; 9 bases fit TRBD2. This CDR3 comprises 14 residues. CDR1 is DFQATT, CDR2 SNEGSKA, per germline (reference sequence). Unmatched junction bases numbered 7, after V lost 3 bases and J lost 4 bases.

The genes are TRBV11-2 and TRBJ2-6; D is undetermined. The CDR3 is 18 residues long. Between the trimmed V and J ends, which lost 3 bases and 4 bases, there was a span of 19 bases. Germline CDR1 is SGHAT and CDR2 is FQNNGV. CDR3 coding DNA: TGTGCCAGCAGCTTCAAGGCATGGAGCTCTGGAGGGGCCAACGTCCTGACTTTC. It specifies CASSFKAWSSGGANVLTF. Complete variable domain (other parts from reference TRBV11-2 and TRBJ2-6): EAGVAQSPRYKIIEKRQSVAFWCNPISGHATLYWYQQILGQGPKLLIQFQNNGVVDDSQLPKDRFSAERLKGVDSTLKIQPAKLEDSAVYLCASSFKAWSSGGANVLTFGAGSRLTVL.

The V and J genes are TRBV6-2 or TRBV6-3 and TRBJ2-1; TRBD2 matches 9 bases. Germline CDR1 is MNHEY and CDR2 is SVGEGT. The trim removed 7 bases at V and 5 bases at J, leaving 6 bases unmatched. This CDR3 region has 14 residues. CDR3 nucleotides: TGTGCCAGCATAAGACTAGCGGATGACAATGAGCAGTTCTTC. Translated, it gives CASIRLADDNEQFF.

This clonotype was counted between two and nine times. The J gene is TRBJ1-2, the V gene TRBV3-1; a weak D match, TRBD1 (6 bases). Germline V gives CDR1 LGHDT, CDR2 YNNKEL (reference sequence). V lost 2 bases and J 2 bases, leaving 12 bases between the germline ends. This CDR3 is built from 15 residues. The CDR3: CASSQNYRANYGYTF. The CDR3 DNA reads as TGTGCCAGCAGCCAAAATTACAGGGCAAACTATGGCTACACCTTC.

This clonotype was seen a handful of times. The CDR3 DNA sequence: TGTGCCAGCAGAAGAGAGGGACTAGCGGGAACCGAGCAGTACTTC. Translated: CASRREGLAGTEQYF. The rearrangement links TRBV12-3 or TRBV12-4 to TRBJ2-7, with TRBD2 matching 13 bases. The junction had 8 bases not matched to a gene; V was cut back by 6 bases and J by 6 bases. The CDR3 consists of 15 residues.

This chain uses TRBV29-1 with TRBJ2-7; D is undetermined. This CDR3 spans 12 amino acids. The V end was cut by 5 bases, the J end by 2 bases, with 10 bases between. Looked up from germline, CDR1 is SQVTM and CDR2 is ANQGSEA. The CDR3 coding sequence is TGCAGCGTTACGGTGGAAACCTACGAGCAGTACTTC. It encodes CSVTVETYEQYF.

This clonotype was seen more than once but under ten times. The chain employs TRBV6-1 and TRBJ2-1; D is uncertain. V lost 5 bases, J lost 5 bases, and 13 bases lay in between. CDR1 and CDR2 (germline): MNHNS, SASEGT. The CDR3 sequence is 14 residues long. The CDR3 region is CASSLTDDHNEQFF. The DNA for the CDR3 is TGTGCCAGCAGTCTAACGGACGACCACAATGAGCAGTTCTTC.

This clonotype was seen a handful of times. This sequence joins TRBV7-2 and TRBJ1-3, with D tentatively TRBD1 (5 bases). The CDR3 runs 16 residues. The germline CDR1 and CDR2 sequences are SGHTA and FQGNSA. Trimming shortened V by 5 bases and J by 3 bases, and 17 bases separated the two germline ends. The DNA of the CDR3 is TGTGCCAGCAGCCGAGGTGGGGGAGAGAGTGGAAACACCATATATTTT. Residues: CASSRGGGESGNTIYF.

The chain employs TRBV5-1 and TRBJ1-6; D might be TRBD1 (6 bases). This CDR3 is 15 amino acids long. V dropped 4 bases and J dropped 5 bases, with 13 bases sitting between them. Germline CDR1 SGHRS, CDR2 YFSETQ. The DNA of the CDR3 is TGCGCCAGCAGCAGATCCGGGACAAATAATTCACCCCTCCACTTT. Translation gives CASSRSGTNNSPLHF.

This clonotype was seen repeatedly, ten times or more. The chain combines TRBV20-1 with TRBJ2-5; D might be TRBD1 or TRBD2, each matching 6 bases. The CDR3 spans 12 residues. The V end was cut by 4 bases, the J end by 4 bases, with 10 bases between. Looked up from germline, CDR1 is DFQATT and CDR2 is SNEGSKA (reference sequence). CDR3 residues: CSATEGGETQYF. In DNA form, the CDR3 reads TGCAGTGCTACTGAGGGGGGAGAGACCCAGTACTTC.

The chain is built from TRBV20-1 and TRBJ2-7; the match to TRBD1 covers 7 bases. The V segment lost 3 bases and the J segment 4 bases; nucleotides outside the gene matches: 12. The CDR3 extends over 15 amino acids. Germline CDR1 reads DFQATT; CDR2 reads SNEGSKA (reference sequence). CDR3 region: CSASYRRDSWYEQYF. The CDR3 coding sequence is TGCAGTGCTAGTTACCGCCGGGACAGTTGGTACGAGCAGTACTTC.

This clonotype has just a few counts. V and J are TRBV2 and TRBJ2-1; TRBD1 matches 8 bases. The CDR3 consists of 15 residues. Germline loops: CDR1 SNHLY, CDR2 FYNNEI. The V gene end was trimmed by 5 bases and the J gene end by 13 bases; junction bases not matched to a gene: 16. CDR3 loop: CASSPTPGQVANQFF. CDR3 nucleotides: TGTGCCAGCAGTCCAACCCCGGGACAGGTGGCGAATCAGTTCTTC.

This clonotype was seen many times. The chain recombines TRBV29-1 with TRBJ2-7; 13 bases align to TRBD2. This CDR3 has 18 residues. Trimming cost V 0 bases and J 2 bases; bases outside gene matches: 10. Germline V gene lookup returns CDR1 SQVTM and CDR2 ANQGSEA. CDR3 amino acids: CSVEDPGLAGDHPYEQYF. CDR3 DNA sequence: TGCAGCGTTGAAGATCCCGGACTAGCGGGGGATCATCCCTACGAGCAGTACTTC.

In this sample, this clonotype turned up a few times. The gene calls are TRBV20-1 and TRBJ1-2; D ambiguous. With 0 bases removed from V and 4 bases from J, the gap between germline ends came to 12 bases. CDR1 and CDR2 from the germline V gene are DFQATT and SNEGSKA (reference sequence). The CDR3 has 14 residues. The DNA of the CDR3 is TGCAGTGCTAGAGATTCTCACGGAATCTATGGCTACACCTTC. Its translation is CSARDSHGIYGYTF.

There are many counts of this clonotype. V gene TRBV4-2 combines with J gene TRBJ1-2; D unresolved. V gave up 0 bases and J gave up 4 bases, with 9 bases separating them. This CDR3 has 14 residues. Germline loops: CDR1 LGHNA, CDR2 YNFKEQ. CDR3 residues: CASSQEYTGYGYTF. Written as DNA, the CDR3 is TGTGCCAGCAGCCAAGAATACACCGGCTATGGCTACACCTTC.

This clonotype was seen a few times. In DNA, the CDR3 is TGCAGTGCTAGACGGCAGGGAGGAGGCACAGATACGCAGTATTTT. This encodes CSARRQGGGTDTQYF. The rearrangement uses TRBV20-1 and TRBJ2-3; D is possibly TRBD2 (6 bases). Germline CDR1 reads DFQATT; CDR2 reads SNEGSKA (reference sequence). The CDR3 contains 15 residues. The V end lost 2 bases, the J end lost 1 base, and 13 bases lay between the germline ends.

A few counts support this clonotype. V gene TRBV12-5 combines with J gene TRBJ1-1; D is perhaps TRBD1 (6 bases). V was shortened by 0 bases and J by 4 bases, with 18 bases between the two germline ends. The CDR3 spans 17 residues. The germline V gene encodes CDR1 LGHNT and CDR2 FRNRAP. In DNA, the CDR3 is TGTGCTAGTGGTTTGGTACGGGCAGGGGCTGGAGGCACTGAAGCTTTCTTT. Encoded protein: CASGLVRAGAGGTEAFF.

This clonotype has just a few counts. The V gene is TRBV2, the J gene TRBJ1-5; 7 bases match TRBD1. J lost 3 bases, V lost 3 bases, and 11 bases had no gene match. This CDR3 comprises 17 residues. CDR1 is SNHLY, CDR2 FYNNEI, per germline. The CDR3 nucleotides are TGTGCCAGCAGTGATATACGAGACAGGGATTCCAATCAGCCCCAGCATTTT. Encoded protein: CASSDIRDRDSNQPQHF.

This clonotype was detected a few times. V gene TRBV9 combines with J gene TRBJ2-3, with TRBD2 matching over 8 bases. V shed 3 bases, J shed 7 bases, and the junction held 16 bases outside the gene matches. The CDR3 is made up of 17 amino acids. Germline V CDR1 and CDR2: SGDLS, YYNGEE. CDR3 coding DNA: TGTGCCAGCAGCGCCCCACCAATGCGGGGCGGGGGGAATACGCAGTATTTT. This gives the protein CASSAPPMRGGGNTQYF.

This chain links TRBV5-1 with TRBJ2-1; no clear D. CDR1 SGHRS and CDR2 YFSETQ come from the germline V gene. The CDR3 loop spans 16 amino acids. The V end lost 0 bases, the J end lost 4 bases, and 14 bases lay between the germline ends. CDR3 sequence (DNA): TGCGCCAGCAGCTTGGGAACAAGAGGCGCTTACAATGAGCAGTTCTTC. It translates to CASSLGTRGAYNEQFF.